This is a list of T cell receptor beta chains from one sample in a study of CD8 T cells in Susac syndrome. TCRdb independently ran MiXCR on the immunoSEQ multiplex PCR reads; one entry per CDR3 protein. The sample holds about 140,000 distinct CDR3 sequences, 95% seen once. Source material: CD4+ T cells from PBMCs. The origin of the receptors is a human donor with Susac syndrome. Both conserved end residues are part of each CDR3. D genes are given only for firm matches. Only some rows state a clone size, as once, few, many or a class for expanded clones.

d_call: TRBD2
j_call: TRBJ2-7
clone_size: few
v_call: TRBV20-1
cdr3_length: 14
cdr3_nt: TGCAGTGCTAGGTGGACTAGCGGGGGATACGAGCAGTACTTC
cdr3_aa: CSARWTSGGYEQYF

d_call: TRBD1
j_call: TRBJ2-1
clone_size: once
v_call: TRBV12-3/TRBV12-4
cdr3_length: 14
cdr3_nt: TGTGCCAGCAGCAACTGGGGCGACAGGGGAAGGCAGTTCTTC
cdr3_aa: CASSNWGDRGRQFF

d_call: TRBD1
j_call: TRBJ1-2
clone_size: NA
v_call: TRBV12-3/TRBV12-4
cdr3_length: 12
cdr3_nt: TGTGCCATCGGCGGACAGGGCTATGGCTACACCTTC
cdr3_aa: CAIGGQGYGYTF

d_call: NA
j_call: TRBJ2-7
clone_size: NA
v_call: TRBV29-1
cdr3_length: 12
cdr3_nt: TGCAGCGTTGCCACTAATTCCTACGAGCAGTACTTC
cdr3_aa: CSVATNSYEQYF

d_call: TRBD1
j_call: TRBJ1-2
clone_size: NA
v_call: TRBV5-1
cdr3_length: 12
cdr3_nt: TGCGCCAGCAGCTCCGGGACAGTTGGCTACACCTTC
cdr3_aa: CASSSGTVGYTF

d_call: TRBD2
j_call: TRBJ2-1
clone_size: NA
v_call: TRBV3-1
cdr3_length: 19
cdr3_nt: TGTGCCAGCAGCCCAACCGGGACTAGCGGGACGAAATCGGTGAATGAGCAGTTCTTC
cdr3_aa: CASSPTGTSGTKSVNEQFF

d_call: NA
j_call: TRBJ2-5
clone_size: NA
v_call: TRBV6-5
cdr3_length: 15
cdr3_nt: TGTGCCAGCAGACCAACTAGGGGGGCTCGGGAGACCCAGTACTTC
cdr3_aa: CASRPTRGARETQYF

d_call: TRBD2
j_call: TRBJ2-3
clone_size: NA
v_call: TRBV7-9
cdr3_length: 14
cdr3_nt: TGTGCCGTCGCCGGGGGGAGAAACACAGATACGCAGTATTTT
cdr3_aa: CAVAGGRNTDTQYF

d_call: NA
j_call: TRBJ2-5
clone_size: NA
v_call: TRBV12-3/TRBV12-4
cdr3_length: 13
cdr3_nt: TGTGCCAGCACACCCGGGGTCCAAGAGACCCAGTACTTC
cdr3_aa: CASTPGVQETQYF

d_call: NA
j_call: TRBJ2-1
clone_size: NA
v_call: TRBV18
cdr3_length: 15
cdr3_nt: TGTGCCAGCTCACCAGGGCAGATAGCCAACAATGAGCAGTTCTTC
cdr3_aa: CASSPGQIANNEQFF

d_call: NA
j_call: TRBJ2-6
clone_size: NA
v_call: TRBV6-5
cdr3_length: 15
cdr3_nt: TGTGCCAGCAGGTCGGGGGCGACTGGGGCCAACGTCCTGACTTTC
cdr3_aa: CASRSGATGANVLTF

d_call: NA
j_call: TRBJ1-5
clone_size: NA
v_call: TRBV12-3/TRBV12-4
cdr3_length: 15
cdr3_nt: TGTGCCAGCAGCCAATACAGGGACCTCAATCAGCCCCAGCATTTT
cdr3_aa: CASSQYRDLNQPQHF

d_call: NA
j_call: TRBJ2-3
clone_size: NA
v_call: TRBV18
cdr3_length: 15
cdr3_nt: TGTGCCAGCTCACCCAGCCGGCGGAACACAGATACGCAGTATTTT
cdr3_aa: CASSPSRRNTDTQYF

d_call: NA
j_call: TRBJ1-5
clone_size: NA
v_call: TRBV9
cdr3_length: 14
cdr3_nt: TGTGCCAGCAGCGTTGGTAACTCCGGAGAGCCCCAGCATTTT
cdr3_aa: CASSVGNSGEPQHF

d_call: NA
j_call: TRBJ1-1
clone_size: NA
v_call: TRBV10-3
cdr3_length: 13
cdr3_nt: TGTGCCATCATGTCGACAGTGAACACTGAAGCTTTCTTT
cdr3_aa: CAIMSTVNTEAFF

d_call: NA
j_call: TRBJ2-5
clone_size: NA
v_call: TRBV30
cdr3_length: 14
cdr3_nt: TGTGCCTGGAGGGGAACAGGGAGGCGGGAGACCCAGTACTTC
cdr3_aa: CAWRGTGRRETQYF

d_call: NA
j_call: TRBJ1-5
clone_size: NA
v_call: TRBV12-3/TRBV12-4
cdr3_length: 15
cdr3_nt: TGTGCCAGCAGCCCGGGCCGTACTCCCAATCAGCCCCAGCATTTT
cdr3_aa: CASSPGRTPNQPQHF

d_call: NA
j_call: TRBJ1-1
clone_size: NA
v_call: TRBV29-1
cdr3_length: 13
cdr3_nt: TGCAGCGTTGGAGGGCAGGGCCGCACTGAAGCTTTCTTT
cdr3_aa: CSVGGQGRTEAFF

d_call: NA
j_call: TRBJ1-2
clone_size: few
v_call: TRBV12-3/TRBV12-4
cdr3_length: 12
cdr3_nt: TGTGCCAGCAGTTCTGGGAACTATGGCTACACCTTC
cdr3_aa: CASSSGNYGYTF

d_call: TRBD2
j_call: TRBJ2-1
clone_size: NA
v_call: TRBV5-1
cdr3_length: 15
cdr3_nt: TGCGCCAGCAGGAGGCCGCTAGCGGGGGACAATGAGCAGTTCTTC
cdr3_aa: CASRRPLAGDNEQFF

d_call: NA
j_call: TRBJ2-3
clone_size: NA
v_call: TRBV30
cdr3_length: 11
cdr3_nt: TGTGCCTGGAGTGTCATGGATACGCAGTATTTT
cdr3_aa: CAWSVMDTQYF

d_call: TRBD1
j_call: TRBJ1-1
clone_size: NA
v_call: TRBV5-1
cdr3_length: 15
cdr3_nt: TGCGCCAGCAGCGGGGGACAGACGATGAACACTGAAGCTTTCTTT
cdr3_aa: CASSGGQTMNTEAFF

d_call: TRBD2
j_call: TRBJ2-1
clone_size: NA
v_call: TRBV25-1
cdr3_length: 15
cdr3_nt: TGTGCCAGCAGTGCCCGGGAGGGGGCCTACAATGAGCAGTTCTTC
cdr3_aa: CASSAREGAYNEQFF

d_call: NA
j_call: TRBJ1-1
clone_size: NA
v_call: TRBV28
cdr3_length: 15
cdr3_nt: TGTGCCAGCAGATGGGAGAAAAGTCGCAACACTGAAGCTTTCTTT
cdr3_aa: CASRWEKSRNTEAFF

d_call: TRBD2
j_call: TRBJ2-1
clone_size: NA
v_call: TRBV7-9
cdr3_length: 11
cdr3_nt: TGTGCCAGCACCGGACTAGTCCTTCTGTTCTTC
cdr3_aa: CASTGLVLLFF

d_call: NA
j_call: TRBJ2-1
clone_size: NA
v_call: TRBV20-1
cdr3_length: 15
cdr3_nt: TGCAGTGCTAGGGGGGACTCCGGCCGATACAATGAGCAGTTCTTC
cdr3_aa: CSARGDSGRYNEQFF

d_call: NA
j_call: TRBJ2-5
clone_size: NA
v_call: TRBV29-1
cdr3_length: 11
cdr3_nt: TGCAGCGTTGAAGTCGGGGAGACCCAGTACTTC
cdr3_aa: CSVEVGETQYF

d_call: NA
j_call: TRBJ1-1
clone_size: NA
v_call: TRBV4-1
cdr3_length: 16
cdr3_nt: TGCGCCAGCAGCCAAGATCAGCATAGGGAGAACACTGAAGCTTTCTTT
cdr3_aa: CASSQDQHRENTEAFF

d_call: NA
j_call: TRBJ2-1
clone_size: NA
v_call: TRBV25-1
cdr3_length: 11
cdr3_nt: TGTGCCAGCAGTGAACGTCAGGCAGAGTTCTTC
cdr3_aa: CASSERQAEFF

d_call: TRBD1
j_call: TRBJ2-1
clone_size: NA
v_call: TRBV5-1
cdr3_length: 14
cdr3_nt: TGCGCCAGCAGCTTGGAGGAGGTGACAGGGTCAACGTTCTTC
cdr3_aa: CASSLEEVTGSTFF

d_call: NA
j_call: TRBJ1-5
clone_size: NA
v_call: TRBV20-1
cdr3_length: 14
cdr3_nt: TGCAGTGCTAGCCGGGACATTAGCAATCAGCCCCAGCATTTT
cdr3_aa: CSASRDISNQPQHF

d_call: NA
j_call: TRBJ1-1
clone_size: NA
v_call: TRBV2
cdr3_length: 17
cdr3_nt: TGTGCCAGCAGTGATAAGGTGGGGGGACTGCTGAACACTGAAGCTTTCTTT
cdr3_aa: CASSDKVGGLLNTEAFF

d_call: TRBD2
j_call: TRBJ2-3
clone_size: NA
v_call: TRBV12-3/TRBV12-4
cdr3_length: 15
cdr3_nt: TGTGCCACCTCCCCGCGCGGGAGTCACACAGATACGCAGTATTTT
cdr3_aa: CATSPRGSHTDTQYF

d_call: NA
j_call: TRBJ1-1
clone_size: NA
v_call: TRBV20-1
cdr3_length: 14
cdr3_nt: TGCAGTGCTAGAGTCGGTGGACCCCAAGTGGGGGCTTTCTTT
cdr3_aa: CSARVGGPQVGAFF

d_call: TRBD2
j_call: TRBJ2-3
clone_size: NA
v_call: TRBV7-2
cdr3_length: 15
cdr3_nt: TGTGCCAGCAGCTTAGTGGCGGGAGTGGCAGATACGCAGTATTTT
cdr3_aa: CASSLVAGVADTQYF

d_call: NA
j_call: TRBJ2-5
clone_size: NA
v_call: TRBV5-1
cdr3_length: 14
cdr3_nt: TGCGCCAGCAGCTTGGAGGGCGTGGGGGAGACCCAGTACTTC
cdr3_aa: CASSLEGVGETQYF

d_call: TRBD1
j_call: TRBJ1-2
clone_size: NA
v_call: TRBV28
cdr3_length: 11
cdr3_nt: TGTGCCATAGGGGGCGGCTATGGCTACACCTTC
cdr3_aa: CAIGGGYGYTF

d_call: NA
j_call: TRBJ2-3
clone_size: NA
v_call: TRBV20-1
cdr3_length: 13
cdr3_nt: TGCAGTGCTAGAGAAACACGCACAGATACGCAGTATTTT
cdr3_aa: CSARETRTDTQYF

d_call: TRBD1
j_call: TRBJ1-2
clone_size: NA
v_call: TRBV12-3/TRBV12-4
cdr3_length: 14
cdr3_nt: TGTGCCAGCAGTTACCGGACAGGGGATAAAGGCTACACCTTC
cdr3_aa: CASSYRTGDKGYTF

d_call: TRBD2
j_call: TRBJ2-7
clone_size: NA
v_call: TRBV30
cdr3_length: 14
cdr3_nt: TGTGCCTGGAGTGTACAACTAGCGGCTTACGAGCAGTACTTC
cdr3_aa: CAWSVQLAAYEQYF

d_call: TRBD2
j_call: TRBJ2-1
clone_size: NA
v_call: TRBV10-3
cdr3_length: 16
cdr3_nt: TGTGCCATCAGTGAGCCGACTAGCGGGAGGGCGAATGAGCAGTTCTTC
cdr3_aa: CAISEPTSGRANEQFF

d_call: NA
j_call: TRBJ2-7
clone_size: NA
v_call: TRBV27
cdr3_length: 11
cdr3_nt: TGTGCCTCCCAGCAGGTCTACGAGCAGTACTTC
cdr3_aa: CASQQVYEQYF

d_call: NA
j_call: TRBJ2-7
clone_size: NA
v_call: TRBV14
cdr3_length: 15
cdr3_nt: TGTGCCAGCAGCCGGGGCCCAGGGGTCGTGGACGAGCAGTACTTC
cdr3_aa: CASSRGPGVVDEQYF

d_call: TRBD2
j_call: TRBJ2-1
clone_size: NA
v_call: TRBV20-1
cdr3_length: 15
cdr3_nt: TGCAGTGCTAGAGATAGCGGGGGCTCCTACAATGAGCAGTTCTTC
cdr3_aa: CSARDSGGSYNEQFF

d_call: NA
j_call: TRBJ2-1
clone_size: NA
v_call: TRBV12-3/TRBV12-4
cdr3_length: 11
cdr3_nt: TGTGCCAGCAGGAGCGCGGGACTGGAGTTCTTC
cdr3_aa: CASRSAGLEFF

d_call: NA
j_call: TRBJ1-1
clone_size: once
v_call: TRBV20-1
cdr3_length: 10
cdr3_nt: TGCAGTGCCATCGGTACTGAAGCTTTCTTT
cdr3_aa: CSAIGTEAFF

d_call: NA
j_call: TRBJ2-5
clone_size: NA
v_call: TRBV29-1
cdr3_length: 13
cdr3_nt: TGCAGCGGTCGGAAGGACTTGTTGGAGACCCAGTACTTC
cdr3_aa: CSGRKDLLETQYF

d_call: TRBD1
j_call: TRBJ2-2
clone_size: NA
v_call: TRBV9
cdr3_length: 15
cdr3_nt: TGTGCCAGCAGTTCCCGGGACAGGGGATCGGGGGAGCTGTTTTTT
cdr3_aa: CASSSRDRGSGELFF

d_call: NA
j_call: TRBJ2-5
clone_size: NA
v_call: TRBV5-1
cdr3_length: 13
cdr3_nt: TGCGCCAGCAGCTTGGACCCGGGGGAGACCCAGTACTTC
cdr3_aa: CASSLDPGETQYF

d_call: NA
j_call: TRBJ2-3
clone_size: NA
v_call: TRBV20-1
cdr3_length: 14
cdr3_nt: TGCAGTGCTAGGAGCAGCGGAAGCACAGATACGCAGTATTTT
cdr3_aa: CSARSSGSTDTQYF

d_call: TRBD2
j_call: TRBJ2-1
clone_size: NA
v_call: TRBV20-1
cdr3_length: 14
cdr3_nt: TGCAGTGCTAGAGATGGGACTAGTCTTGATGAGCAGTTCTTC
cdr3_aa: CSARDGTSLDEQFF

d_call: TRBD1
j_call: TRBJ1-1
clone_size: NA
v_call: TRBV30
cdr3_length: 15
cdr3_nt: TGTGCCTGGAGTCCATACAGGGGGGTGAACACTGAAGCTTTCTTT
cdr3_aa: CAWSPYRGVNTEAFF